This is a list of T cell receptor beta chains from one sample in a study of graft-versus-host responses after intestinal transplantation. These receptors have no identified antigens. The protocol was immunoSEQ multiplex PCR, while the TCRdb copy is restricted to in-frame clones and leaves out a portion. The sample shows 75,000 to 95,000 clones, under 95% of them seen only once. Specimen: unstimulated CD4+ T cells sorted from spleen or lymph node cells, collected before transplant. The receptor source for this set is a human donor who was the organ donor for an intestinal transplant. The CDR3 runs from the conserved cysteine through the conserved F or W. Each record gives: CDR3 protein, CDR3 DNA, J gene, D gene, V gene. D genes are given only for firm matches.

CDR3 protein: CASKRQGPNTEAFF; CDR3 DNA: TGTGCCAGCAAAAGACAGGGACCCAACACTGAAGCTTTCTTT; J gene: TRBJ1-1; D gene: TRBD1; V gene: TRBV2
CDR3 protein: CASSGGQDRDQYF; CDR3 DNA: TGTGCCAGCAGTGGGGGACAGGACCGCGACCAGTACTTC; J gene: TRBJ2-5; D gene: TRBD1; V gene: TRBV2
CDR3 protein: CASSLKPDLYNSPLHF; CDR3 DNA: TGTGCCAGCAGCTTAAAGCCTGATCTCTATAATTCACCCCTCCACTTT; J gene: TRBJ1-6; D gene: -; V gene: TRBV11-2
CDR3 protein: CASSDPSGGNNEQFF; CDR3 DNA: TGTGCCAGCAGTGACCCTAGCGGGGGAAACAATGAGCAGTTCTTC; J gene: TRBJ2-1; D gene: TRBD2; V gene: TRBV2
CDR3 protein: CASSHGLDSSYEQYF; CDR3 DNA: TGTGCCAGCAGCCACGGACTGGATAGCTCCTACGAGCAGTACTTC; J gene: TRBJ2-7; D gene: -; V gene: TRBV7-6
CDR3 protein: CASRQGSFNEKLFF; CDR3 DNA: TGTGCCAGCCGTCAGGGTTCTTTTAATGAAAAACTGTTTTTT; J gene: TRBJ1-4; D gene: -; V gene: TRBV6-1
CDR3 protein: CASSESGTNQPQHF; CDR3 DNA: TGCGCCAGCAGTGAATCAGGCACAAATCAGCCCCAGCATTTT; J gene: TRBJ1-5; D gene: -; V gene: TRBV10-1
CDR3 protein: CASSPRGPGAGYNEQFF; CDR3 DNA: TGTGCCAGCAGTCCCAGGGGACCGGGAGCGGGGTACAATGAGCAGTTCTTC; J gene: TRBJ2-1; D gene: -; V gene: TRBV27
CDR3 protein: CASSTDPTSGGNQETQYF; CDR3 DNA: TGTGCCAGCAGCACCGACCCAACTAGCGGGGGGAACCAAGAGACCCAGTACTTC; J gene: TRBJ2-5; D gene: TRBD2; V gene: TRBV9
CDR3 protein: CSVCRGDPLNTEAFF; CDR3 DNA: TGCAGCGTTTGCAGGGGGGACCCTTTGAACACTGAAGCTTTCTTT; J gene: TRBJ1-1; D gene: TRBD1; V gene: TRBV29-1